This entry features one T cell receptor (beta chain) sequence. Its specificity is not known. These data come from a study of cytomegalovirus exposure and HLA in healthy donors. Donors showed nominal health when sampled, although they likely had unrecorded immune exposures. Regarding the study as a whole: Cytomegalovirus association was assigned to about 150 TCR beta chains. Within an earlier analysis, most TCR beta V segments proved productive either about 90% or about 30% of the time. Sequencing had likely introduced a cluster of highly shared sequence variants as an artifact.

Vbeta (60) and Jbeta (13) primers were used in the PCR. The protocol was immunoSEQ multiplex PCR, while the TCRdb copy is restricted to in-frame clones and leaves out a portion. The table includes some 200,000 clones, over 80% detected once. The receptor was isolated from a boy aged 2 to 10 in good health and CMV-seronegative. Sequencing was carried out using PBMCs.

For the CDR3, the DNA is TGTGCCTGGGGGCCTGGGGCTGTTGATAGCAATCAGCCCCAGCATTTT. It codes for CAWGPGAVDSNQPQHF. J is TRBJ1-5 and V is TRBV30; D may be TRBD1 (5 bases). V gave up 5 bases and J gave up 0 bases, with 17 bases separating them. From germline, CDR1 is GTSNPN and CDR2 SVGIG (reference sequence). CDR3 length: 16 amino acids.